This TCR beta chain was sequenced during a study of T cell repertoires in cytomegalovirus infection. Background on the study: In the study, CMV epitopes included recently identified HLA-C-restricted and well-studied HLA-B-restricted ones. It can be stated that public TCR beta signatures indicated CMV infection as well as a matching HLA type. Study-level points and caveats: The cumulative frequency of public TCR beta families identified carriers of CMV plus the relevant HLA. Dominating the ex vivo response were HLA-C-restricted CMV-specific TCR beta clonotypes.

V dropped 5 bases and J dropped 8; count of bases not matched to a gene: 12. This CDR3 spans 14 amino acids. Germline V gene sequence: CDR1 SGHDT, CDR2 YYEEEE. TCRdb ran MiXCR on the reads and lists one entry per CDR3 protein. This sample yields hundreds of thousands of distinct CDR3 sequences, of which 32% are seen a single time; 9.5% to 15% belongs to the top ten. This clonotype was seen repeatedly, ten times or more. What it binds is unknown. This sequence joins TRBV5-6 and TRBJ1-1; 7 bases are a match to TRBD1. Here the sequenced sample was cultured CD8+ T cells from PBMCs, taken from culture after CMV antigen stimulation. The receptor's source is a human donor in good health (CMV status not recorded). Some clones in this sample may be carry-over from other donors' samples. The CDR3 sequence: CASRDIGGQPEAFF. In DNA, the CDR3 is TGTGCCAGCAGAGATATAGGGGGACAGCCCGAAGCTTTCTTT.